Listed below are T cell receptor beta chains from one sample, sequenced in a study of beta chain features in type 1 diabetes. Profiled with immunoSEQ multiplex PCR; TCRdb holds only in-frame clones, not every one. The sample shows some 660,000 clones, about 14% of them seen only once. The sequenced material came from naive CD4+ T cells from blood. These receptors all stem from a man aged 18 to 35 with type 1 diabetes. Each CDR3 is given with its conserved first and last residue. The order of the fields is V gene, D gene, clone size, J gene, CDR3 protein, CDR3 DNA. D genes are given only for firm matches. Clone size appears in some rows only: once, few, many, or a class for an expanded clone.

>TRBV7-6|-|-|TRBJ1-1
CASASQESDAFF
TGTGCCAGCGCCTCACAGGAATCCGACGCTTTCTTT
>TRBV18|-|once|TRBJ1-1
CASSRTRGNTEAFF
TGTGCCAGCTCACGTACCAGGGGGAACACTGAAGCTTTCTTT
>TRBV30|-|-|TRBJ1-1
CAWSVTGDTEAFF
TGTGCCTGGAGTGTAACGGGGGACACTGAAGCTTTCTTT
>TRBV6-1|-|-|TRBJ2-3
CASSISTDTQYF
TGTGCCAGCAGTATAAGCACAGATACGCAGTATTTT
>TRBV27|-|-|TRBJ2-3
CASRTPGTDTQYF
TGTGCCAGCAGAACACCTGGCACAGATACGCAGTATTTT
>TRBV9|TRBD1|-|TRBJ1-1
CASSAQTGANTEAFF
TGTGCCAGCAGCGCTCAGACAGGGGCGAACACTGAAGCTTTCTTT
>TRBV14|-|-|TRBJ2-7
CASSRTFLYEQYF
TGTGCCAGCAGTCGGACTTTCCTCTACGAGCAGTACTTC
>TRBV5-6|TRBD1|few|TRBJ1-4
CASRRQGKEKLFF
TGTGCCAGCAGACGACAGGGAAAGGAAAAACTGTTTTTT
>TRBV30|-|few|TRBJ2-1
CAWSVGLPGEQFF
TGTGCCTGGAGTGTAGGCCTGCCGGGTGAGCAGTTCTTC
>TRBV12-1|-|few|TRBJ2-5
CASSFAQEGRETQYF
TGTGCCAGCAGCTTTGCGCAGGAGGGTCGGGAGACCCAGTACTTC
>TRBV5-1|-|-|TRBJ2-7
CASSFGVGAEGAYEQYF
TGCGCCAGCAGCTTCGGTGTTGGGGCGGAAGGGGCCTACGAGCAGTACTTC
>TRBV4-1|-|-|TRBJ1-2
CASSQVGLRGSQGYTF
TGCGCCAGCAGCCAAGTGGGGCTCAGGGGATCACAAGGCTACACCTTC
>TRBV29-1|-|few|TRBJ2-5
CSGSSGLQETQYF
TGCAGCGGAAGCAGTGGCCTCCAAGAGACCCAGTACTTC
>TRBV6-5|-|-|TRBJ1-5
CASSYSIRTNQPQHF
TGTGCCAGCAGTTACTCGATCAGAACCAATCAGCCCCAGCATTTT
>TRBV18|-|-|TRBJ2-3
CASSPRPLSTDTQYF
TGTGCCAGCTCACCCCGACCTTTAAGCACAGATACGCAGTATTTT
>TRBV7-2|TRBD2|-|TRBJ2-4
CASSPPAGDIQYF
TGTGCCAGCAGCCCGCCCGCGGGGGACATTCAGTACTTC
>TRBV7-9|-|few|TRBJ2-3
CASSSRADTQYF
TGTGCCAGCAGCTCTCGGGCAGATACGCAGTATTTT
>TRBV5-1|TRBD2|few|TRBJ2-5
CASSSSGTSSETQYF
TGCGCCAGCAGCTCCTCCGGGACTAGCTCGGAGACCCAGTACTTC
>TRBV6-5|TRBD2|few|TRBJ2-3
CASKGLAPDTQYF
TGTGCCAGCAAGGGACTAGCGCCAGATACGCAGTATTTT
>TRBV5-1|TRBD2|-|TRBJ2-3
CASSLIPGGTDTQYF
TGCGCCAGCAGCCTCATACCGGGAGGGACAGATACGCAGTATTTT
>TRBV7-2|-|few|TRBJ2-7
CASSVSYEQYF
TGTGCCAGCAGCGTCTCCTACGAGCAGTACTTC
>TRBV10-3|-|-|TRBJ2-7
CAISETGNSYEQYF
TGTGCCATCAGTGAGACAGGGAACTCCTACGAGCAGTACTTC
>TRBV6-6|TRBD1|-|TRBJ2-5
CASSGVPQGDQYF
TGTGCCAGCAGCGGGGTCCCCCAGGGGGACCAGTACTTC
>TRBV4-2|-|few|TRBJ2-2
CASSQDQWTEAGELFF
TGTGCCAGCAGCCAAGATCAGTGGACCGAAGCCGGGGAGCTGTTTTTT
>TRBV28|-|-|TRBJ2-3
CASSPDNTRQYF
TGTGCCAGCAGTCCCGACAACACGAGGCAGTATTTT
>TRBV13|TRBD2|-|TRBJ2-7
CASSLAGNSYEQYF
TGTGCCAGCAGCCTAGCGGGGAACTCCTACGAGCAGTACTTC
>TRBV19|TRBD1|-|TRBJ1-5
CASSQPGQGGQPQHF
TGTGCCAGTAGCCAACCGGGACAGGGTGGACAGCCCCAGCATTTT
>TRBV7-2|-|-|TRBJ1-1
CASRRGQNTEAFF
TGTGCCAGCCGGAGGGGACAGAACACTGAAGCTTTCTTT
>TRBV2|-|-|TRBJ2-7
CAREGGEQYF
TGTGCCAGGGAGGGAGGAGAGCAGTACTTC
>TRBV14|-|-|TRBJ2-1
CASSQGPRALPYNEQFF
TGTGCCAGCAGCCAAGGCCCCAGGGCCCTACCCTACAATGAGCAGTTCTTC
>TRBV7-2|TRBD2|few|TRBJ2-3
CASSLLGLAGVGDTQYF
TGTGCCAGCAGCCTCCTTGGGCTAGCGGGAGTGGGAGATACGCAGTATTTT
>TRBV2|TRBD1|-|TRBJ1-5
CASRDRGLQPQHF
TGTGCCAGCAGGGACAGGGGGCTTCAGCCCCAGCATTTT
>TRBV27|-|-|TRBJ1-6
CASSFEQGDSPLHF
TGTGCCAGCAGTTTCGAACAGGGTGACTCACCCCTCCACTTT
>TRBV5-1|TRBD2|-|TRBJ2-1
CASSLSALAGVDEQFF
TGCGCCAGCAGCTTGTCTGCGCTAGCGGGAGTGGATGAGCAGTTCTTC
>TRBV7-3|-|-|TRBJ2-6
CASSLTGSGANVLTF
TGTGCCAGCAGCCTCACAGGCTCTGGGGCCAACGTCCTGACTTTC
>TRBV28|-|few|TRBJ1-4
CASSSAWSEKLFF
TGTGCCAGCAGTTCCGCCTGGAGTGAAAAACTGTTTTTT
>TRBV7-2|TRBD1|-|TRBJ2-7
CASSLVQGLHEQYF
TGTGCCAGCAGCTTAGTACAGGGGTTGCACGAGCAGTACTTC
>TRBV11-2|-|-|TRBJ1-4
CASSPSRGGEKLFF
TGTGCCAGCAGCCCCAGCAGGGGAGGAGAAAAACTGTTTTTT
>TRBV2|-|-|TRBJ1-5
CASSSTGLNQPQHF
TGTGCCAGCAGCTCCACAGGGCTCAATCAGCCCCAGCATTTT
>TRBV28|-|few|TRBJ2-5
CASSLRETQYF
TGTGCCAGCAGTTTGAGGGAGACCCAGTACTTC
>TRBV19|-|few|TRBJ2-6
CASRMRHKVSGANVLTF
TGTGCCAGTAGGATGAGACATAAAGTCTCTGGGGCCAACGTCCTGACTTTC
>TRBV5-1|TRBD1|few|TRBJ2-2
CASSPTGAGELFF
TGCGCCAGCAGCCCTACAGGGGCCGGGGAGCTGTTTTTT
>TRBV5-1|-|few|TRBJ2-1
CASSPRGMSDEQFF
TGCGCCAGCAGTCCCAGGGGTATGAGCGATGAGCAGTTCTTC
>TRBV30|TRBD1|few|TRBJ2-7
CAWSRDRGLEQYF
TGTGCCTGGAGTAGGGACAGGGGGCTCGAGCAGTACTTC
>TRBV19|-|-|TRBJ1-2
CASSWTANYGYTF
TGTGCCAGTAGCTGGACAGCTAACTATGGCTACACCTTC
>TRBV2|-|few|TRBJ2-7
CASRDREGSYEQYF
TGTGCCAGCAGGGACAGGGAGGGTTCCTACGAGCAGTACTTC
>TRBV28|TRBD1|-|TRBJ1-2
CASSSLTGDYGYTF
TGTGCCAGCAGTTCACTGACAGGGGACTATGGCTACACCTTC
>TRBV5-1|TRBD2|few|TRBJ2-3
CASSPLAERTDTQYF
TGCGCCAGCAGCCCCCTAGCGGAAAGGACAGATACGCAGTATTTT
>TRBV6-5|-|-|TRBJ1-2
CASSGGRANYGYTF
TGTGCCAGCAGTGGGGGTCGAGCTAACTATGGCTACACCTTC
>TRBV29-1|-|-|TRBJ1-2
CSGQGENYGYTF
TGCAGTGGCCAAGGGGAAAACTATGGCTACACCTTC
>TRBV11-3|-|-|TRBJ2-2
CASSFGGGTGELFF
TGTGCCAGCAGCTTCGGGGGCGGCACCGGGGAGCTGTTTTTT
>TRBV2|TRBD1|-|TRBJ1-2
CASSGDRGIYGYTF
TGTGCCAGCAGTGGAGACAGGGGGATTTATGGCTACACCTTC
>TRBV28|TRBD2|-|TRBJ2-7
CASSSGGGLAGVYEQYF
TGTGCCAGCTCCTCAGGAGGGGGACTAGCGGGAGTATACGAGCAGTACTTC
>TRBV7-2|TRBD1|few|TRBJ2-2
CASSGQVVGTGELFF
TGTGCCAGCAGTGGACAGGTGGTTGGAACCGGGGAGCTGTTTTTT